These 14 T cell receptor beta chains were sequenced from one sample in a study of blood T cell repertoires in COVID-19. Profiled with immunoSEQ multiplex PCR; TCRdb holds only in-frame clones, not every one. The sample yields 70,000 or so clones, approximately 85% seen once. Sequenced: peripheral blood. The source is an elderly woman with active or convalescent COVID-19.

The V and J genes are TRBV12-2 and TRBJ1-5; TRBD1 is the table's D call and was not checked against the DNA. TRBV12-2 is an annotated pseudogene. CDR3 length: 15 residues. CDR3: CASRPYGAGNQPQHF. The CDR3 bases are TGTGCAAGTCGCCCTTATGGGGCGGGCAATCAGCCCCAGCATTTT.

The V gene is TRBV25-1, the J gene TRBJ1-3, with 9 bases that match TRBD1. This CDR3 spans 16 amino acids. The V gene's germline CDR1 is MGHDK and CDR2 SYGVNS. V gave up 4 bases and J gave up 9 bases; unmatched junction bases: 13. The CDR3 nucleotides read TGTGCCAGCAGTGCGGATCTGGGGGACAGGGTATCCACCATATATTTT. Residues: CASSADLGDRVSTIYF. The whole variable domain, filled in from reference TRBV25-1 and TRBJ1-3, reads EADIYQTPRYLVIGTGKKITLECSQTMGHDKMYWYQQDPGMELHLIHYSYGVNSTEKGDLSSESTVSRIRTEHFPLTLESARPSHTSQYLCASSADLGDRVSTIYFGEGSWLTVV.

The chain is built from TRBV5-6 and TRBJ1-2, with 8 bases matching TRBD1. Unmatched junction bases numbered 4, after V lost 4 bases and J lost 5 bases. The germline gives CDR1 SGHDT, CDR2 YYEEEE. The CDR3 covers 13 residues. The CDR3 sequence is CASSQGQEYGYTF. The CDR3 region has the DNA TGTGCCAGCAGCCAGGGACAGGAGTATGGCTACACCTTC.

V usage is TRBV19 and J usage is TRBJ1-1, with 11 bases fitting TRBD1. The CDR3 loop spans 17 amino acids. The junction had 9 bases not matched to a gene; V was cut back by 6 bases and J by 0 bases. The germline V gene has CDR1 LNHDA and CDR2 SQIVND (reference sequence). The CDR3 spells CASRPMGTGGLNTEAFF. The CDR3, as DNA: TGTGCCAGTAGACCAATGGGGACAGGGGGATTGAACACTGAAGCTTTCTTT.

V and J are TRBV7-2 and TRBJ1-2; no clear D gene. Germline assignment: CDR1 SGHTA and CDR2 FQGNSA. V lost 1 base, J lost 3 bases, and 6 bases lay in between. The CDR3 totals 13 residues. The CDR3 coding sequence is TGTGCCAGCAGCTTAGGTTCCGACTATGGCTACACCTTC. It encodes CASSLGSDYGYTF. The full variable domain, completed using reference TRBV7-2 and TRBJ1-2, is GAGVSQSPSNKVTEKGKDVELRCDPISGHTALYWYRQSLGQGLEFLIYFQGNSAPDKSGLPSDRFSAERTGGSVSTLTIQRTQQEDSAVYLCASSLGSDYGYTFGSGTRLTVV.

This rearrangement joins TRBV7-2 to TRBJ1-5; TRBD1 is a possible D gene (6 bases). CDR1 and CDR2 (germline): SGHTA, FQGNSA. The ends were cut back, 2 bases at V and 6 bases at J, with 17 bases in the middle. The CDR3 consists of 16 residues. For the CDR3, the DNA is TGTGCCAGCAGCTTATGGGGGGGGGCATCCTCTCAGCCCCAGCATTTT. Encoded protein: CASSLWGGASSQPQHF.

This chain uses TRBV5-6 with TRBJ1-3; 8 bases map to TRBD1. The CDR3 loop spans 14 amino acids. The V gene end was trimmed by 4 bases and the J gene end by 9 bases; junction bases not matched to a gene: 9. CDR1 is SGHDT and CDR2 is YYEEEE in the germline V gene. CDR3 sequence (DNA): TGTGCCAGCAGCATGGACAGGGATAGTTTCACCATATATTTT. The encoded protein is CASSMDRDSFTIYF. Filled out from reference TRBV5-6 and TRBJ1-3, the complete variable domain reads DAGVTQSPTHLIKTRGQQVTLRCSPKSGHDTVSWYQQALGQGPQFIFQYYEEEERQRGNFPDRFSGHQFPNYSSELNVNALLLGDSALYLCASSMDRDSFTIYFGEGSWLTVV.

The sample holds a few counts of this clone. The J gene is TRBJ2-7, the V gene TRBV5-4; TRBD1 matches at 7 bases. This CDR3 has 15 residues. Germline lookup yields CDR1 SGHNT and CDR2 YYREEE (reference sequence). V dropped 3 bases and J dropped 3; count of bases not matched to a gene: 9. Written as DNA, the CDR3 is TGTGCCAGCAGCTACCCCGGACAGGCTAGCTACGAGCAGTACTTC. This gives the protein CASSYPGQASYEQYF.

This clone was counted a single time. V and J are TRBV7-8 and TRBJ2-5; D perhaps matches TRBD1 (5 bases). Germline V gene sequence: CDR1 SGHVS, CDR2 FQNEAQ. CDR3 length equals 15 residues. V gave up 4 bases and J gave up 2 bases, with 14 bases separating them. CDR3 DNA: TGTGCCAGCAGCTCAAAGACAGCGAATCAAGAGACCCAGTACTTC. Translation: CASSSKTANQETQYF.

The chain joins TRBV5-1 to TRBJ1-1; D is unclear. The CDR3 spans 12 residues. Germline V gene lookup returns CDR1 SGHRS and CDR2 YFSETQ. Deletions cut 3 bases from V and 4 bases from J, with 7 bases between. DNA of the CDR3: TGCGCCAGCAGCTCGGGAGGCACTGAAGCTTTCTTT. This translates into CASSSGGTEAFF.

This clone was recorded only once. The chain combines TRBV28 with TRBJ1-1, with no clear D. This CDR3 is 10 amino acids long. The germline V gene encodes CDR1 MDHEN and CDR2 SYDVKM. V was pared by 8 bases and J by 7 bases, with 8 bases between. Here the CDR3 DNA reads TGTGCCAGCGGGGAGGATGAAGCTTTCTTT. Protein: CASGEDEAFF.

The gene calls are TRBV5-6 and TRBJ1-1; D is unclear. The V gene's germline CDR1 is SGHDT and CDR2 YYEEEE. Trimming removed 1 base at V and 4 bases at J, with 17 bases between. The CDR3 is 16 amino acids. The CDR3 sequence is CASSLRKIARFTEAFF. Here the CDR3 DNA reads TGTGCCAGCAGCTTGAGAAAAATTGCTAGGTTCACTGAAGCTTTCTTT.

The chain combines TRBV28 with TRBJ1-5; the match to TRBD1 covers 8 bases. Germline trimming cut 5 bases from V and 3 bases from J; bases unmatched to any gene: 3. The germline CDR1 and CDR2 sequences are MDHEN and SYDVKM. The CDR3 loop spans 14 amino acids. The CDR3 DNA reads as TGTGCCAGCAGTCGGACAGGGTTCAATCAGCCCCAGCATTTT. It codes for CASSRTGFNQPQHF.

V usage is TRBV6-4 and J usage is TRBJ1-2; 9 bases are a match to TRBD1. This CDR3 is 16 amino acids long. Germline V CDR1 and CDR2: MRHNA, SNTAGT. J gave up 4 bases and V 0 bases, and 6 bases lay outside the gene matches. CDR3 DNA sequence: TGTGCCAGCAGTGACTCCGGGACAGGGTCCCTCTATGGCTACACCTTC. Translating gives CASSDSGTGSLYGYTF.